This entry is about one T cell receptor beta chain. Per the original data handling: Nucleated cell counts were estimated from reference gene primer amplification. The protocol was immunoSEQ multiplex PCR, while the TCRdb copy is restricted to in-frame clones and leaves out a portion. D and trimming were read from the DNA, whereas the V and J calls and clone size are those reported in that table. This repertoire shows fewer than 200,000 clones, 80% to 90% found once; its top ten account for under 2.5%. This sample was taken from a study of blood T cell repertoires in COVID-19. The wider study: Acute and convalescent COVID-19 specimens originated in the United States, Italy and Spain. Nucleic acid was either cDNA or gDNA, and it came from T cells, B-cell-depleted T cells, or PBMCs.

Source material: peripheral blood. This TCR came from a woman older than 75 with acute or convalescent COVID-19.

The CDR3 loop reads CAWTKDRGLPGELFF. The CDR3 DNA is TGTGCCTGGACCAAGGACAGGGGGCTCCCCGGGGAGCTGTTTTTT. The chain employs TRBV30 and TRBJ2-2; TRBD1 matches 11 bases. V gave up 4 bases and J gave up 6 bases; unmatched junction bases: 7. The CDR3 contains 15 residues. Germline V lookup: CDR1 GTSNPN, CDR2 SVGIG (reference sequence). The full variable domain, its missing parts supplied by reference TRBV30 and TRBJ2-2, is SQTIHQWPATLVQPVGSPLSLECTVEGTSNPNLYWYRQAAGRGLQLLFYSVGIGQISSEVPQNLSASRPQDRQFILSSKKLLLSDSGFYLCAWTKDRGLPGELFFGEGSRLTVL.